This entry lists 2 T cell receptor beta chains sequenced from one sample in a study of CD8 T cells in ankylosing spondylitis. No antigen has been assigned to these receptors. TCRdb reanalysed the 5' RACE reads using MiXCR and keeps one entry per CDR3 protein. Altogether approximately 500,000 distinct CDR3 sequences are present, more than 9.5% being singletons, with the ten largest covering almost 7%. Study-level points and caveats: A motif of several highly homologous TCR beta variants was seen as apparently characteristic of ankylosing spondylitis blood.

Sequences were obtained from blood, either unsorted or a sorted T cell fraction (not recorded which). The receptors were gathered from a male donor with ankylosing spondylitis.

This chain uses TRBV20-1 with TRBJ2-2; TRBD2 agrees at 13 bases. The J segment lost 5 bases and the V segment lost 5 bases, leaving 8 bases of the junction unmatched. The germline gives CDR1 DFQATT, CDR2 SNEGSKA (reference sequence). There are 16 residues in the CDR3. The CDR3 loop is CSAAQLAGGRTGELFF. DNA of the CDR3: TGCAGTGCTGCACAACTAGCGGGGGGGCGTACCGGGGAGCTGTTTTTT.

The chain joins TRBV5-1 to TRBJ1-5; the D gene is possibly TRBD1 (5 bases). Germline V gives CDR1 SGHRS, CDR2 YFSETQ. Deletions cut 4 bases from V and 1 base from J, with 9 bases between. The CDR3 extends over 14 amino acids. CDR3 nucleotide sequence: TGCGCCAGCAGCCCGTGGGGGAGCAATCAGCCCCAGCATTTT. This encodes CASSPWGSNQPQHF.